The 14 T cell receptor beta chains below were found in one sample sequenced in a study of blood T cell repertoires in COVID-19. The table came from immunoSEQ multiplex PCR; TCRdb's copy has only in-frame clones and leaves some out. In the table there are 150,000 to 200,000 clones, 60% to 85% of which are singletons. The sample was peripheral blood. Receptors were obtained from a man aged 60 to 75 with active or convalescent COVID-19.

The genes are TRBV27 and TRBJ2-3, with D uncertain. Germline V gene data show CDR1 as MNHEY and CDR2 as SMNVEV (reference sequence). Trimming took 4 bases from V and 5 from J, leaving 13 bases between them. There are 14 residues in the CDR3. This CDR3 reads CASSSQRSRDTQYF. CDR3 in DNA: TGTGCCAGCAGTTCCCAACGGTCCCGAGATACGCAGTATTTT.

This clone was counted a few times. The J gene is TRBJ2-7, the V gene TRBV4-1; D is undetermined. Between the trimmed V and J ends, which lost 6 bases and 2 bases, there was a span of 11 bases. There are 13 residues in the CDR3. Germline CDR1 and CDR2: MGHRA and YSYEKL. The CDR3 sequence is CASRSERTYEQYF. The CDR3 DNA follows: TGCGCCAGCAGATCTGAGCGTACCTACGAGCAGTACTTC.

V gene TRBV2 combines with J gene TRBJ2-7; D ambiguous. Germline V gene lookup returns CDR1 SNHLY and CDR2 FYNNEI. This CDR3 is built from 13 residues. CDR3 coding DNA: TGTGGTTCTTCGTCCCTTAACTTTTACGAGCAGTACTTC. It is translated as CGSSSLNFYEQYF.

The chain couples TRBV4-3 to TRBJ2-3, with 9 bases that match TRBD2. Germline loops: CDR1 LGHNA, CDR2 YSLEER. V shed 0 bases and J 5 bases; nucleotides not matched to a gene: 9. CDR3 length equals 17 residues. The CDR3 DNA reads TGCGCCAGCAGCCAAGATCGGCTAGCGGGACTAGGAGATACGCAGTATTTT. It codes for CASSQDRLAGLGDTQYF.

The rearrangement uses TRBV20-1 and TRBJ1-1; 7 bases are shared with TRBD1. The CDR3 sequence is 14 residues long. V was pared by 5 bases and J by 4 bases, with 10 bases of the junction left unmatched. The germline V gene has CDR1 DFQATT and CDR2 SNEGSKA (reference sequence). The CDR3 DNA reads as TGCAGTGCTCGTGACAGGGTCTTGGCCACTGAAGCTTTCTTT. Translated: CSARDRVLATEAFF.

This clone was picked up many times. This sequence joins TRBV5-1 and TRBJ2-7, with D tentatively TRBD2 (5 bases). CDR3 length equals 15 residues. Deletions cut 0 bases from V and 3 bases from J, with 13 bases between. Germline V gene data show CDR1 as SGHRS and CDR2 as YFSETQ. The CDR3 region is CASSLGVGEGYEQYF. Here the CDR3 DNA reads TGCGCCAGCAGCTTGGGGGTTGGAGAGGGCTACGAGCAGTACTTC.

This CDR3 reads CASREYRALNYGYTF. The CDR3 coding sequence is TGTGCCAGTAGGGAATACAGAGCTCTTAACTATGGCTACACCTTC. The chain links TRBV19 to TRBJ1-2; no firm D call. Per the germline V gene, CDR1 is LNHDA and CDR2 is SQIVND (reference sequence). Trimming cost V 6 bases and J 1 base, with 15 bases left between them. CDR3 length: 15 amino acids. The full variable domain, in which reference TRBV19 and TRBJ1-2 provide the parts outside the CDR3, is DGGITQSPKYLFRKEGQNVTLSCEQNLNHDAMYWYRQDPGQGLRLIYYSQIVNDFQKGDIAEGYSVSREKKESFPLTVTSAQKNPTAFYLCASREYRALNYGYTFGSGTRLTVV.

The gene calls are TRBV14 and TRBJ2-7; the match to TRBD2 covers 7 bases. There are 15 residues in the CDR3. V lost 4 bases, J lost 1 base, and 7 bases stayed unmatched. From germline, CDR1 is SGHDN and CDR2 FVKESK. The CDR3 region is CASSPRTSVSYEQYF. Here the CDR3 DNA reads TGTGCCAGCAGCCCACGTACTAGCGTATCCTACGAGCAGTACTTC.

This clone has only one observation. This chain links TRBV5-1 with TRBJ1-4; a weak D match, TRBD1 (5 bases). From germline, CDR1 is SGHRS and CDR2 YFSETQ. V lost 4 bases and J 4 bases, leaving 17 bases between the germline ends. The CDR3 consists of 16 residues. The CDR3 coding sequence is TGCGCCAGCAGCGGAGGGGTGGAGACTTTTAATGAAAAACTGTTTTTT. This encodes CASSGGVETFNEKLFF.

The table lists this clone with a few counts. The chain carries TRBV4-3 and TRBJ2-4, with 9 bases that match TRBD1. J gave up 8 bases and V 5 bases, and 10 bases lay outside the gene matches. In germline, CDR1 is LGHNA, CDR2 YSLEER. CDR3 length: 15 amino acids. In DNA, the CDR3 is TGCGCCAGCAGCTTAGGGACAGGGCCTTTGGACATTCAGTACTTC. Encoded protein: CASSLGTGPLDIQYF.

The table lists this clone with many counts. CDR3 sequence reads: CASQKSTEGEQYF. The CDR3 nucleotides are TGTGCCAGTCAAAAGTCCACGGAGGGCGAGCAGTACTTC. V usage is TRBV10-3 and J usage is TRBJ2-7, with a possible D match to TRBD2 (6 bases). This CDR3 contains 13 residues. Trimming stripped 10 bases from V and 6 bases from J, with 19 bases between. Germline-derived CDR1 and CDR2 are ENHRY and SYGVKD.

This chain links TRBV29-1 with TRBJ2-1, with 11 bases fitting TRBD2. Germline CDR1 and CDR2: SQVTM and ANQGSEA. CDR3 length: 15 amino acids. Trimming removed 3 bases from V and 8 bases from J; junction bases left unmatched: 9. The CDR3 spells CSVDMLAGGFDEQFF. CDR3 nucleotide sequence: TGCAGCGTTGATATGTTAGCGGGAGGGTTTGATGAGCAGTTCTTC.

The J gene is TRBJ2-2, the V gene TRBV18; perhaps TRBD1 as D (6 bases). The germline V gene has CDR1 KGHSH and CDR2 LQKENI. CDR3 length equals 13 residues. V lost 6 bases, J lost 4 bases, and 9 bases lay in between. Here the CDR3 reads CASSGRGTGELFF. The CDR3 DNA is TGTGCCAGCTCTGGCAGGGGCACCGGGGAGCTGTTTTTT.

This clone was found a few times. J is TRBJ2-7 and V is TRBV12-3 or TRBV12-4; no reliable D call. The V end was cut by 0 bases, the J end by 3 bases, with 6 bases between. The CDR3 length is 13 residues. The CDR3 region is CASSLAAGYEQYF. CDR3 DNA sequence: TGTGCCAGCAGTTTAGCCGCCGGCTACGAGCAGTACTTC.